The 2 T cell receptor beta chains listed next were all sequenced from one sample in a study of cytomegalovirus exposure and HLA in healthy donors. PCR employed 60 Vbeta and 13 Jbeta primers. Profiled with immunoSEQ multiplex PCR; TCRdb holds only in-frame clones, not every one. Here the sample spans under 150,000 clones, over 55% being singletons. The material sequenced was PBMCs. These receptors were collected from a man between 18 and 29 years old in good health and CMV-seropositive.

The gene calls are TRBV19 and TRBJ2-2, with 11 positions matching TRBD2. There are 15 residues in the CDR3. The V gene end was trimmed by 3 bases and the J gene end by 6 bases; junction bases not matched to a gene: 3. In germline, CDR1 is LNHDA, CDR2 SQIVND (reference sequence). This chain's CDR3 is CASSISLAGAGELFF. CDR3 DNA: TGTGCCAGTAGTATTTCACTAGCGGGGGCCGGGGAGCTGTTTTTT.

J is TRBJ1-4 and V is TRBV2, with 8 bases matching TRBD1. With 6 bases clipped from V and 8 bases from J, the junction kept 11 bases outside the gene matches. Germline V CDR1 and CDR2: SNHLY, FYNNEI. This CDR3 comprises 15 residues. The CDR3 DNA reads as TGTGCCAGCAGAGGGACAGGCACGACCCTAGAAAAACTGTTTTTT. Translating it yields CASRGTGTTLEKLFF.